Sequencing of this TCR beta chain was carried out in a study of control samples from healthy donors and cancer patients (dated by TCRdb to 2018 to 2020). Library preparation employed the immunoSEQ multiplex PCR assay. This is the immuneACCESS table as TCRdb keeps it, with only in-frame sequences that have V and J called. A part of the clones is gone; compared with another copy, unresolved V genes explain less than half, and the rest is unexplained. Present in this sample are around 110,000 clones, nearly 95% of which were seen just once. The ten largest account for about 2.8% of the sample. V loses 7 bases, J loses 11 bases, and the germline ends lie 15 bases apart. From its cysteine to its phenylalanine, the CDR3 spans 12 amino acids. The retained sequence is limited to the CDR3, 36 bases, with the frame set at the first base. CDR1 is given as MNHEY and CDR2 as SVGAGI, both from the germline V gene.

With respect to this clone: No cognate antigen has been identified for it. No qualities accompany the bases; no much larger clone lies one base away.

The chain uses TRBV6-5 and TRBJ1-5; a tentative D call is TRBD1 (5 bases match). Sequencing used blood. The TCR was taken from a man aged 25 to 45 in good health. In nucleotides, the sequence is TGTGCCAGCACGAGACAGAGTGGAACCCAGCATTTT. The encoded protein is CASTRQSGTQHF.